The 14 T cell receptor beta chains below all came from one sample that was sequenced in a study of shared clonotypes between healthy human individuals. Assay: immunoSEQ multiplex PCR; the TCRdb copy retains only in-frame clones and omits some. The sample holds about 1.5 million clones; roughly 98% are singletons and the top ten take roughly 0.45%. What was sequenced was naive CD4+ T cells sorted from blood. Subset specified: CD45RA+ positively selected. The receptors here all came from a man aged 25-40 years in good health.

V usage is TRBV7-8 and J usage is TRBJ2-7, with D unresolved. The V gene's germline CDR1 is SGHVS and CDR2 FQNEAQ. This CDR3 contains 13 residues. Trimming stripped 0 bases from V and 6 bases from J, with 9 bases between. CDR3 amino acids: CASSLAVDREQYF. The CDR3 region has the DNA TGTGCCAGCAGCTTAGCGGTGGATCGCGAGCAGTACTTC.

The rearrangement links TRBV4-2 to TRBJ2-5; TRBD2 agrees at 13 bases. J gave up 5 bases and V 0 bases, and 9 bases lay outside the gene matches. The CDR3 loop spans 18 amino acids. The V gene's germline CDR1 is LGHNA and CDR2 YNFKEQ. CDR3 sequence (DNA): TGTGCCAGCAGCCAAGATCCAACTAGCGGGAGGGCCCGGGAGACCCAGTACTTC. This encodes CASSQDPTSGRARETQYF.

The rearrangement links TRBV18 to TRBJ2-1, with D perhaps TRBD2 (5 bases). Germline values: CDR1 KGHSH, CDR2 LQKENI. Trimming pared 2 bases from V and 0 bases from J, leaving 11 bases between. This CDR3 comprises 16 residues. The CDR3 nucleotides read TGTGCCAGCTCACCAAGAGAGGGAAGCTCCTACAATGAGCAGTTCTTC. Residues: CASSPREGSSYNEQFF.

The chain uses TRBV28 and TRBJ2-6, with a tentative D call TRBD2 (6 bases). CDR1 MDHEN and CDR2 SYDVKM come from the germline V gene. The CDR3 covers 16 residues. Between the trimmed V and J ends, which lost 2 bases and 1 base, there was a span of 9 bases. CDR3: CASSLVGGSGANVLTF. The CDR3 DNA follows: TGTGCCAGCAGTTTAGTGGGGGGATCTGGGGCCAACGTCCTGACTTTC.

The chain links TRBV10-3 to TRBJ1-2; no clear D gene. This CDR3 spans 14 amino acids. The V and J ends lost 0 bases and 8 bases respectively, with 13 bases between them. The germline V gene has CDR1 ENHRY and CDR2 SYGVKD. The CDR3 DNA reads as TGTGCCATCAGTGAGTCGGGGTTAACGGGGGGCTACACCTTC. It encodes CAISESGLTGGYTF.

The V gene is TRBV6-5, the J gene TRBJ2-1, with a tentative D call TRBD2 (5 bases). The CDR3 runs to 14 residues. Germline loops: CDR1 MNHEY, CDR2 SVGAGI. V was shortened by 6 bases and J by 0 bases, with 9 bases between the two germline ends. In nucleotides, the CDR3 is TGTGCCAGCAGAAGCGGATACTCCTACAATGAGCAGTTCTTC. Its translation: CASRSGYSYNEQFF.

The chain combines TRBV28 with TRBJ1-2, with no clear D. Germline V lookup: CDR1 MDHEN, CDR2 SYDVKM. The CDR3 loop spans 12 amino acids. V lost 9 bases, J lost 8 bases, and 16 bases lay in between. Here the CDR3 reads CASLAGERGYTF. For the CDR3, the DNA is TGTGCCAGTTTGGCCGGGGAGCGGGGCTACACCTTC.

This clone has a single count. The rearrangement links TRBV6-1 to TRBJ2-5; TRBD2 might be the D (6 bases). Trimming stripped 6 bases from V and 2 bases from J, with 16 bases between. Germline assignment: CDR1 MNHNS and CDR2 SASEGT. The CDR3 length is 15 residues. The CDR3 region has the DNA TGTGCCAGCAGCCTGACTAGTTTTGGGCAAGAGACCCAGTACTTC. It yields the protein CASSLTSFGQETQYF.

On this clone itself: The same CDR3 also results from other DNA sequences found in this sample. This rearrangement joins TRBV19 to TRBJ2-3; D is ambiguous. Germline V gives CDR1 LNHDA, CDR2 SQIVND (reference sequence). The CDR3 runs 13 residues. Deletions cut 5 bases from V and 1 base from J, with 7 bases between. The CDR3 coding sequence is TGTGCCAGTAGTCTTAGAGGCACAGATACGCAGTATTTT. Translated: CASSLRGTDTQYF.

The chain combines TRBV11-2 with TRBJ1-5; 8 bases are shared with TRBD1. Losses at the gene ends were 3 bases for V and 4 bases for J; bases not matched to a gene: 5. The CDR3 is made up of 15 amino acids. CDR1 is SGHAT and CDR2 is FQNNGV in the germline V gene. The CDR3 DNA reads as TGTGCCAGCAGCTTGAATGACAGGGGAAATCAGCCCCAGCATTTT. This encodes CASSLNDRGNQPQHF.

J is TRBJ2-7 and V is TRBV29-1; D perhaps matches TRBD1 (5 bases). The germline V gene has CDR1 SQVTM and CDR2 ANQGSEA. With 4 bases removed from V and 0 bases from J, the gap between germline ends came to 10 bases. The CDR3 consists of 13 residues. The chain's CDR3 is CSVVGRVSYEQYF. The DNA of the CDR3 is TGCAGCGTTGTGGGCAGGGTCTCCTACGAGCAGTACTTC.

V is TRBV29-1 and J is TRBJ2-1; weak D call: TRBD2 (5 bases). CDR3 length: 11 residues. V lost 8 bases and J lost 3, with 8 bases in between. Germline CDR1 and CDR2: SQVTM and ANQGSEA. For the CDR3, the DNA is TGCAGCTTAGCGAACTACAATGAGCAGTTCTTC. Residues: CSLANYNEQFF.

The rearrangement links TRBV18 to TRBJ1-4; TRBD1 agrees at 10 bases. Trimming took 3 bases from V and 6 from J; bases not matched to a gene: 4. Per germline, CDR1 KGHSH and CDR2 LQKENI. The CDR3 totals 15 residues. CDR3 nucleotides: TGTGCCAGCTCACCCTCCGGGACAGGGGATGAAAAACTGTTTTTT. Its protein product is CASSPSGTGDEKLFF.

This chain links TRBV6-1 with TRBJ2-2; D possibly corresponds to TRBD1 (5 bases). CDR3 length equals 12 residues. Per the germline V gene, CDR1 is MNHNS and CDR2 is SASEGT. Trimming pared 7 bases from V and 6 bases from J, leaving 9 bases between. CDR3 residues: CASIRVPGELFF. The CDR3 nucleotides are TGTGCCAGCATCAGGGTTCCCGGGGAGCTGTTTTTT.